This T cell receptor (beta chain) originates from a study of blood T cells in healthy people across ages. Findings of the study overall: It was not known whether donors were CMV positive (a possible confounder of expanded clonotype changes).

A second roughly 6 to 11 cycle PCR used barcoded and J-beta primers. There were at least 2.5 million CDR3-containing paired-end reads obtained from each sample. One entry per CDR3 protein results from TCRdb running MiXCR on the 5' RACE reads. The sample consists of 1.5 million to 2 million distinct CDR3 sequences, about 30% of them appearing once. Each donor was a healthy Caucasian individual from Russia, aged roughly 6 to 90. PBMCs were isolated at a quantity of at least 6.5 million per sample. As concerns this clonotype: Its antigen is unidentified.

Germline values: CDR1 SGHRS, CDR2 YFSETQ. The CDR3 extends over 14 amino acids. Trimming took off 4 bases at V and 4 bases at J, with 14 bases between the two ends. The chain has TRBV5-1 and TRBJ1-2; D remains ambiguous. The sample taken for sequencing was blood. The clonotype originates from a woman aged 25 to 39 in good health. CDR3 amino acids: CASSMDRPLYGYTF. Written as DNA, the CDR3 is TGCGCCAGCAGCATGGACCGACCTCTCTATGGCTACACCTTC. The full variable domain, with the rest looked up from reference TRBV5-1 and TRBJ1-2, is KAGVTQTPRYLIKTRGQQVTLSCSPISGHRSVSWYQQTPGQGLQFLFEYFSETQRNKGNFPGRFSGRQFSNSRSEMNVSTLELGDSALYLCASSMDRPLYGYTFGSGTRLTVV.